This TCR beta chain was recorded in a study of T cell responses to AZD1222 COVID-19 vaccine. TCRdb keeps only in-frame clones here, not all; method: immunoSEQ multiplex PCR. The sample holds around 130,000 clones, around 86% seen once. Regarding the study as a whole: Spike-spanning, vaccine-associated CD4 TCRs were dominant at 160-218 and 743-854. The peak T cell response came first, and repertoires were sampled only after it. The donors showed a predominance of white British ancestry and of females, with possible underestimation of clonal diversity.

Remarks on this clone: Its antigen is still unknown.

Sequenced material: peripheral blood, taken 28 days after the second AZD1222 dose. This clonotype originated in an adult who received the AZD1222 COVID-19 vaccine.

CDR3 residues: CASSGNGYGYTF. CDR3 DNA sequence: TGTGCCAGCAGTGGGAATGGCTATGGCTACACCTTC. V and J are TRBV2 and TRBJ1-2; D call uncertain. The germline V gene has CDR1 SNHLY and CDR2 FYNNEI. Trimming removed 4 bases at V and 4 bases at J, with 7 bases between. The CDR3 is 12 residues long.